These 27 T cell receptor beta chains were sequenced from one sample in a study of T cell repertoires in cytomegalovirus infection. TCRdb redid the calling of the reads with MiXCR, one entry per CDR3 protein. The table has about 900,000 distinct CDR3 sequences, approximately 31% seen once; the top ten hold about an eighth. These receptors' targets are unknown. The specimen was cultured CD8+ T cells from PBMCs, collected from culture after CMV antigen stimulation. These receptor sequences come from a human donor in good health (CMV status not recorded). Some clones in this sample may be carry-over from other donors' samples.

The chain has TRBV27 and TRBJ2-2; D remains unclear. Germline V gene lookup returns CDR1 MNHEY and CDR2 SMNVEV (reference sequence). Trimming took 5 bases from V and 4 from J, leaving 11 bases between them. The CDR3 runs to 14 residues. CDR3 protein: CASSLESFTGELFF. The CDR3 coding sequence is TGTGCCAGCAGTCTCGAGTCATTCACCGGGGAGCTGTTTTTT.

The chain is built from TRBV4-1 and TRBJ1-2, with unresolved D. The CDR3 loop spans 15 amino acids. Germline V lookup: CDR1 MGHRA, CDR2 YSYEKL. Trimming shortened V by 0 bases and J by 7 bases, and 15 bases separated the two germline ends. CDR3: CASSQDVEFKSGYTF. In DNA, the CDR3 is TGCGCCAGCAGCCAAGATGTCGAGTTCAAGTCTGGCTACACCTTC.

This clonotype was seen only a few times. The rearrangement joins TRBV12-3 or TRBV12-4 to TRBJ2-5; perhaps TRBD1 as D (6 bases). CDR3 length equals 14 residues. V lost 3 bases to trimming and J lost 0 bases, with 8 bases between them. The CDR3 loop is CASSLGAYQETQYF. In DNA, the CDR3 is TGTGCCAGCAGTTTGGGGGCGTACCAAGAGACCCAGTACTTC.

This clonotype was observed a few times. The junction departs from germline at one end; a sequencing error may be responsible. This rearrangement joins TRBV10-2 to TRBJ1-5, with D hard to call. This CDR3 comprises 12 residues. From germline, CDR1 is WSHSY and CDR2 SAAADI. The CDR3 reads CASSDQPRPQHF. CDR3 in DNA: TGCGCCAGTAGTGATCAACCGAGGCCCCAGCATTTT.

The chain combines TRBV6-1 with TRBJ2-4, with 9 nucleotides matching TRBD2. The CDR3 has 20 amino acids. The J segment lost 0 bases and the V segment lost 0 bases, leaving 12 bases of the junction unmatched. The germline V gene has CDR1 MNHNS and CDR2 SASEGT. The CDR3 here is CASSEAQRGALIVAKNIQYF. Written as DNA, the CDR3 is TGTGCCAGCAGTGAAGCCCAGCGGGGGGCCCTGATCGTAGCCAAAAACATTCAGTACTTC.

Only a few counts were recorded for this clonotype. This chain joins TRBV7-6 and TRBJ1-4, with D hard to call. This CDR3 has 15 amino acids. Trimming shortened V by 5 bases and J by 0 bases, and 10 bases separated the two germline ends. From germline, CDR1 is SGHVS and CDR2 FNYEAQ. The CDR3, as DNA: TGTGCCAGCAGCCGCCCGACGGCAACTAATGAAAAACTGTTTTTT. This encodes CASSRPTATNEKLFF. Full variable domain (outside the CDR3, taken from reference TRBV7-6 and TRBJ1-4): GAGVSQSPRYKVTKRGQDVALRCDPISGHVSLYWYRQALGQGPEFLTYFNYEAQQDKSGLPNDRFSAERPEGSISTLTIQRTEQRDSAMYRCASSRPTATNEKLFFGSGTQLSVL.

J is TRBJ2-7 and V is TRBV12-3 or TRBV12-4; tentative D call: TRBD2 (6 bases). Trimming pared 5 bases from V and 4 bases from J, leaving 12 bases between. The CDR3 is made up of 13 amino acids. CDR3 loop: CASSPWGVYEQYF. CDR3 coding DNA: TGTGCCAGCAGTCCGTGGGGGGTTTACGAGCAGTACTTC.

This clonotype was detected a few times. J is TRBJ2-5 and V is TRBV12-3 or TRBV12-4; 11 positions match TRBD2. The CDR3 covers 14 residues. Unmatched junction bases numbered 5, after V lost 7 bases and J lost 4 bases. CDR3 loop: CASTPGLAGETQYF. CDR3 coding DNA: TGTGCCAGCACCCCAGGACTAGCGGGAGAGACCCAGTACTTC.

About this clonotype itself: As the CDR3 is not closed by the conserved phenylalanine or tryptophan, this likely results from a read error. The chain recombines TRBV20-1 with TRBJ1-1; D gene unclear. Germline V gene sequence: CDR1 DFQATT, CDR2 SNEGSKA (reference sequence). The CDR3 consists of 14 residues. Trimming cost V 3 bases and J 0 bases, with 11 bases left between them. The CDR3 spells CSARKGGLNTEAFY. The DNA of the CDR3 is TGCAGTGCTAGGAAGGGCGGGCTGAACACTGAAGCTTTCTAT.

This clonotype was found a few times. The chain is built from TRBV6-5 and TRBJ2-3; possible D gene TRBD1, 5 bases. Germline assignment: CDR1 MNHEY and CDR2 SVGAGI. The CDR3 contains 16 residues. The V end lost 0 bases, the J end lost 0 bases, and 10 bases lay between the germline ends. CDR3 coding DNA: TGTGCCAGCAGTTACTCGGTGGGGCCGAGCACAGATACGCAGTATTTT. This codes for CASSYSVGPSTDTQYF.

In this sample, this clonotype turned up a few times. The gene calls are TRBV19 and TRBJ1-5; 8 nucleotides line up with TRBD1. Germline trimming cut 5 bases from V and 6 bases from J; bases unmatched to any gene: 6. This CDR3 is built from 14 residues. Germline V lookup: CDR1 LNHDA, CDR2 SQIVND (reference sequence). CDR3: CASSADRGGQPQHF. In DNA, the CDR3 is TGTGCCAGTAGTGCAGACAGGGGCGGTCAGCCCCAGCATTTT.

This clonotype came up a few times. This rearrangement joins TRBV4-2 to TRBJ2-1, with 9 bases identical to TRBD1. V shed 4 bases and J 15 bases; nucleotides not matched to a gene: 4. CDR3 length: 11 amino acids. Germline values: CDR1 LGHNA, CDR2 YNFKEQ. The CDR3 spells CASSLGTGSFF. As DNA, the CDR3 is TGTGCCAGCAGCCTCGGGACAGGGTCGTTCTTC.

V and J are TRBV6-8 and TRBJ2-2, with D uncertain. V was pared by 5 bases and J by 0 bases, with 10 bases between. Germline V lookup: CDR1 MNHGY, CDR2 SAAAGT. This CDR3 spans 15 amino acids. The CDR3 here is CASSGEATNTGELFF. Here the CDR3 DNA reads TGTGCCAGCAGTGGAGAGGCTACGAACACCGGGGAGCTGTTTTTT.

This clonotype showed up many times. This chain uses TRBV4-1 with TRBJ2-1; no definite D call. CDR3 length equals 13 residues. CDR1 and CDR2 (germline): MGHRA, YSYEKL. V lost 0 bases to trimming and J lost 4 bases, with 4 bases between them. CDR3 protein: CASSQDLYNEQFF. The CDR3 DNA reads TGCGCCAGCAGCCAAGATCTTTACAATGAGCAGTTCTTC.

This clonotype was seen a handful of times. This chain connects TRBV2 to TRBJ2-1; 7 bases agree with TRBD1. CDR3 length: 14 residues. Germline V lookup: CDR1 SNHLY, CDR2 FYNNEI. The V gene end was trimmed by 6 bases and the J gene end by 5 bases; junction bases not matched to a gene: 7. The CDR3 here is CASSSGTANNEQFF. Here the CDR3 DNA reads TGTGCCAGCAGCTCCGGGACAGCGAACAATGAGCAGTTCTTC.

V gene TRBV19 combines with J gene TRBJ1-6, with 10 bases matching TRBD1. This CDR3 contains 15 residues. The V and J ends lost 6 bases and 7 bases, in that order; junction bases with no gene match: 6. Per germline, CDR1 LNHDA and CDR2 SQIVND (reference sequence). CDR3 protein: CASSAGTGVNSPLHF. CDR3 coding DNA: TGTGCCAGTAGCGCCGGGACAGGGGTAAATTCACCCCTCCACTTT.

The table lists this clonotype with a few counts. J is TRBJ2-7 and V is TRBV12-3 or TRBV12-4; 7 bases fit TRBD1. This CDR3 contains 13 residues. V shed 6 bases, J shed 4 bases, and the junction held 6 bases outside the gene matches. In DNA form, the CDR3 reads TGTGCCAGCAGCTGGGACAGACTTTACGAGCAGTACTTC. Translation gives CASSWDRLYEQYF.

In this sample, this clonotype turned up a few times. J is TRBJ2-1 and V is TRBV7-6; unclear D gene. Germline V gene sequence: CDR1 SGHVS, CDR2 FNYEAQ. V was clipped by 4 bases and J by 2 bases, with 15 bases between them. The CDR3 has 16 amino acids. CDR3 protein: CASSSVGPFPYNEQFF. CDR3 DNA sequence: TGTGCCAGCAGCTCGGTAGGGCCTTTTCCCTACAATGAGCAGTTCTTC.

A note on this clonotype: At one end the junction does not follow the germline gene, possibly because of a read error. The chain carries TRBV6-5 and TRBJ2-6; 8 bases match TRBD1. Germline CDR1 and CDR2: MNHEY and SVGAGI. The length of the CDR3 is 18 residues. CDR3 DNA sequence: TGTGCCAACAGTTACGGGGTTTTAGGGACAGGAGGGGCCAACGTCCTGACTTTC. This codes for CANSYGVLGTGGANVLTF.

In nucleotides, the CDR3 is TGTGCCAGCAGTCACCTACGGGACGGCCAAGAGACCCAGTACTTC. Its protein is CASSHLRDGQETQYF. This chain connects TRBV2 to TRBJ2-5, with D perhaps TRBD1 or TRBD2 (5 bases each). V lost 5 bases, J lost 1 base, and 14 bases lay in between. In germline, CDR1 is SNHLY, CDR2 FYNNEI. The CDR3 totals 15 residues.

This clonotype was observed a few times. The rearrangement joins TRBV10-3 to TRBJ2-7, with 8 bases matching TRBD1. This CDR3 is 12 amino acids long. With V trimmed by 10 bases and J by 6 bases, 8 bases remained unmatched. CDR1 and CDR2 from the germline V gene are ENHRY and SYGVKD. CDR3 nucleotide sequence: TGTGCCACCCGGACAGGGATCGGCGAGCAGTACGTC. This gives the protein CATRTGIGEQYV.

The J gene is TRBJ1-1, the V gene TRBV4-1, with 7 bases matching TRBD1. The CDR3 loop spans 17 amino acids. V lost 4 bases, J lost 0 bases, and 11 bases stayed unmatched. Germline V gene data show CDR1 as MGHRA and CDR2 as YSYEKL. The CDR3 bases are TGCGCCAGCAGCCTACGAGACAGGGTGAAGATGAACACTGAAGCTTTCTTT. This gives the protein CASSLRDRVKMNTEAFF.

V usage is TRBV11-1 and J usage is TRBJ2-7; D gene unclear. Germline CDR1 reads SGHAT; CDR2 reads FQDESV (reference sequence). The ends were cut back, 5 bases at V and 4 bases at J, with 12 bases in the middle. The CDR3 runs 13 residues. CDR3 DNA sequence: TGTGCCAGCAGCGTTAGTGGAGAATACGAGCAGTACTTC. Translating gives CASSVSGEYEQYF.

The chain joins TRBV27 to TRBJ2-1, with 8 bases matching TRBD2. Per the germline V gene, CDR1 is MNHEY and CDR2 is SMNVEV (reference sequence). This CDR3 is built from 17 residues. The ends lost 0 bases at V and 3 bases at J; junction bases unmatched: 7. The CDR3 region has the DNA TGTGCCAGCAGTTTATCGGCCGGGGGGGCCATCTACAATGAGCAGTTCTTC. This codes for CASSLSAGGAIYNEQFF.

The V gene is TRBV9, the J gene TRBJ2-1; the D gene is possibly TRBD1 (6 bases). With 3 bases removed from V and 8 bases from J, the gap between germline ends came to 9 bases. CDR1 SGDLS and CDR2 YYNGEE come from the germline V gene. CDR3 length equals 12 residues. This CDR3 is CASSASGDEQFF. The CDR3 DNA reads TGTGCCAGCAGCGCTTCAGGGGATGAGCAGTTCTTC.

Here the CDR3 DNA reads TGTGCCAGCAGCGTGAGTGGGCACAGGCCCGGGGCTGAAGCTTTCTTT. Encoded protein: CASSVSGHRPGAEAFF. V is TRBV9 and J is TRBJ1-1, with a tentative D call TRBD1 (5 bases). CDR3 length: 16 amino acids. V shed 2 bases and J shed 6 bases, with 20 bases lying between them. Germline V lookup: CDR1 SGDLS, CDR2 YYNGEE.

This clonotype was seen a handful of times. The chain combines TRBV10-3 with TRBJ2-3; 16 bases agree with TRBD2. Germline V lookup: CDR1 ENHRY, CDR2 SYGVKD. This CDR3 has 18 amino acids. J lost 1 base, V lost 6 bases, and 7 bases had no gene match. CDR3 sequence reads: CAISAGTSGGAGTDTQYF. For the CDR3, the DNA is TGTGCCATCAGCGCCGGGACTAGCGGGGGGGCAGGCACAGATACGCAGTATTTT.